This T cell receptor (beta chain) was documented in a study of shared clonotypes between healthy human individuals. Broader study findings: Limited genetic and exposure-history diversity came from having few donors. Compared with memory subsets, naive subsets generally had larger estimated richness.

Each PCR replicate from the sorted subsets contained about 210 ng DNA, which is roughly 33,000 T cell genomes. In the original workflow: For the immunoSEQ data, sequences were junction-only without quality scores, so filtering differed. The method was immunoSEQ multiplex PCR; TCRdb's version includes in-frame clones alone and lacks a portion of them. V, J and clone size are taken as reported in that table, and D and trimming were inferred from the DNA itself. Of about 2.1 million clones listed, approximately 94% are singletons. A remark on this clone: Its antigen is unidentified.

CD45RO-negative CD8 cells positively selected for CCR7 made up the naive population, which excluded terminally differentiated effector memory CD45RA+ cells. CDR3 size: 16 residues. The germline V gene encodes CDR1 SNHLY and CDR2 FYNNEI. V gave up 8 bases and J gave up 2 bases; unmatched junction bases: 9. V is TRBV2 and J is TRBJ2-2; 9 bases align to TRBD2. The TCR comes from a man in his late teens or twenties in good health. Some clones in this sample may be carry-over from other donors' samples. Sequencing was performed on naive CD8+ T cells from PBMCs. CDR3 protein: CASERREGFNTGELFF. CDR3 DNA: TGTGCCAGCGAACGGCGGGAGGGCTTCAACACCGGGGAGCTGTTTTTT.